Presented here are 4 T cell receptor beta chains from one specimen sequenced in a study of spatial heterogeneity in lung cancer. Time point here: sample taken at primary tumor resection. The input material, whole RNA from tumor, nontumor lung or frozen PBMC, was sequenced unsorted. Each CDR3 protein gets one entry after TCRdb re-called the 5' RACE reads with MiXCR. The sample carries more than 9,500 distinct CDR3 sequences, about a sixth recorded once. The sequences come from PBMCs, collected at surgery. The receptor set was obtained from a male donor with early-stage non-small cell lung cancer.

V is TRBV7-2 and J is TRBJ2-3; D remains ambiguous. This CDR3 is 14 amino acids long. The V gene lost 5 bases and the J gene lost 0 bases, with 9 bases spanning the gap. Germline CDR1 and CDR2: SGHTA and FQGNSA. For the CDR3, the DNA is TGTGCCAGCAGCCCGATGATAAGCACAGATACGCAGTATTTT. Its translation is CASSPMISTDTQYF.

Ten or more counts support this clonotype. This chain connects TRBV5-5 to TRBJ2-5, with TRBD2 identical over 15 bases. This CDR3 region has 18 residues. J gave up 5 bases and V 4 bases, and 12 bases lay outside the gene matches. CDR1 is SGHKS and CDR2 is YYEKEE in the germline V gene (reference sequence). This CDR3 reads CASSPGLAGGRTRETQYF. The DNA for the CDR3 is TGTGCCAGCAGCCCGGGACTAGCGGGAGGCCGGACCAGGGAGACCCAGTACTTC.

This clonotype has just a few counts. The V call is TRBV3-1, the J call TRBJ2-5; 10 bases are shared with TRBD2. The CDR3 covers 16 residues. Germline assignment: CDR1 LGHDT and CDR2 YNNKEL (reference sequence). V lost 0 bases, J lost 5 bases, and 6 bases stayed unmatched. The CDR3 DNA follows: TGTGCCAGCAGCCAAGATCTAGCGGGGGATGGGGAGACCCAGTACTTC. As protein: CASSQDLAGDGETQYF.

This clonotype appeared a few times. The genes are TRBV19 and TRBJ2-2, with D possibly TRBD2 on 6 matching bases. The CDR3 runs to 20 residues. The germline V gene has CDR1 LNHDA and CDR2 SQIVND (reference sequence). V was pared by 2 bases and J by 0 bases, with 22 bases between. CDR3 loop: CASSITLSGVLVANTGELFF. The CDR3 DNA follows: TGTGCCAGTAGTATAACCCTGTCGGGAGTTTTGGTTGCGAACACCGGGGAGCTGTTTTTT. Full variable domain (remainder filled in from reference TRBV19 and TRBJ2-2): DGGITQSPKYLFRKEGQNVTLSCEQNLNHDAMYWYRQDPGQGLRLIYYSQIVNDFQKGDIAEGYSVSREKKESFPLTVTSAQKNPTAFYLCASSITLSGVLVANTGELFFGEGSRLTVL.